This passage covers 17 T cell receptor beta chains from one sample sequenced in a study of T cell repertoires in cytomegalovirus infection. Their target antigens are unknown. TCRdb itself ran the reads through MiXCR, one entry per CDR3 protein. The repertoire has about 830,000 distinct CDR3 sequences, approximately 32% of them found once; the top ten carry approximately 13%. This sample comprised cultured CD8+ T cells from PBMCs, obtained from culture after CMV antigen stimulation. All receptors come from a human donor in good health (CMV status not recorded). Some clones in this sample may be carry-over from other donors' samples.

This chain links TRBV19 with TRBJ1-5; tentatively, D is TRBD1 (5 bases). CDR3 length equals 14 residues. Trimming took off 6 bases at V and 5 bases at J, with 14 bases between the two ends. Per germline, CDR1 LNHDA and CDR2 SQIVND (reference sequence). CDR3 DNA: TGTGCCAGTAGCGGGACGCCAATAGATCAGCCCCAGCATTTT. Translating it yields CASSGTPIDQPQHF. The whole variable domain, filled in from reference TRBV19 and TRBJ1-5, reads DGGITQSPKYLFRKEGQNVTLSCEQNLNHDAMYWYRQDPGQGLRLIYYSQIVNDFQKGDIAEGYSVSREKKESFPLTVTSAQKNPTAFYLCASSGTPIDQPQHFGDGTRLSIL.

The sample holds many counts of this clonotype. The chain carries TRBV7-9 and TRBJ2-5; 10 bases are shared with TRBD1. V lost 2 bases, J lost 3 bases, and 3 bases stayed unmatched. This CDR3 contains 15 residues. Germline V CDR1 and CDR2: SEHNR, FQNEAQ (reference sequence). Here the CDR3 reads CASSLPGTGEETQYF. The CDR3 DNA reads TGTGCCAGCAGCTTACCGGGGACAGGGGAAGAGACCCAGTACTTC.

On this clonotype: A much larger clone differs by one base, so this may be a read error. The chain carries TRBV7-6 and TRBJ2-5, with D perhaps matching TRBD1 (6 bases). The CDR3 is 14 residues long. Germline V gene lookup returns CDR1 SGHVS and CDR2 FNYEAQ. The CDR3 DNA is TGTGCTAGCAGCTACCGGGACAACCAAGAGACCCAGTACTTC. This codes for CASSYRDNQETQYF.

This clonotype appeared a few times. This sequence joins TRBV6-2 or TRBV6-3 and TRBJ2-1; 7 bases agree with TRBD1. Trimming took 6 bases from V and 7 from J; bases not matched to a gene: 12. Per germline, CDR1 MNHEY and CDR2 SVGEGT. The length of the CDR3 is 15 residues. CDR3: CASRRTGPSLNEQFF. The CDR3 DNA is TGTGCCAGCAGACGGACAGGTCCCAGCCTAAATGAGCAGTTCTTC.

The chain links TRBV19 to TRBJ2-7; TRBD2 is a possible D gene (6 bases). Trimming left V 5 bases short and J 2 bases short, with 13 bases between. The CDR3 covers 14 residues. CDR1 is LNHDA, CDR2 SQIVND, per germline (reference sequence). The CDR3 reads CASSPAGGTYEQYF. DNA for the CDR3: TGTGCCAGTAGTCCAGCGGGCGGGACCTACGAGCAGTACTTC.

The chain carries TRBV19 and TRBJ1-2; D perhaps matches TRBD1 (5 bases). Per the germline V gene, CDR1 is LNHDA and CDR2 is SQIVND (reference sequence). This CDR3 contains 11 residues. Trimming cost V 8 bases and J 4 bases, with 8 bases left between them. The CDR3 protein is CASWRGYGYTF. In DNA, the CDR3 is TGTGCCAGTTGGAGGGGCTATGGCTACACCTTC.

This clonotype was detected only a few times. V is TRBV4-1 and J is TRBJ2-5; 8 bases align to TRBD1. CDR3 length equals 15 residues. Trimming took 1 base from V and 5 from J; bases not matched to a gene: 6. The germline CDR1 and CDR2 sequences are MGHRA and YSYEKL. CDR3 residues: CASSQAQGARETQYF. DNA of the CDR3: TGCGCCAGCAGCCAAGCCCAGGGGGCCAGGGAGACCCAGTACTTC.

Ten or more counts support this clonotype. The chain uses TRBV6-1 and TRBJ2-7, with D perhaps matching TRBD1 (6 bases). Germline V gene sequence: CDR1 MNHNS, CDR2 SASEGT. This CDR3 spans 13 amino acids. Trimming removed 5 bases from V and 3 bases from J, with 11 bases in between. CDR3 coding DNA: TGTGCCAGCAGTCTCACAGGGTTCTACGAGCAGTACGTC. Its translation is CASSLTGFYEQYV.

This clonotype was observed many times. The genes are TRBV7-6 and TRBJ1-5; a possible D gene is TRBD1 (5 bases). The V end was cut by 5 bases, the J end by 0 bases, with 14 bases between. Germline V gives CDR1 SGHVS, CDR2 FNYEAQ. The CDR3 length is 16 residues. As DNA, the CDR3 is TGTGCCAGCAGCCCAGGTGGGACTTATAGCAATCAGCCCCAGCATTTT. The encoded protein is CASSPGGTYSNQPQHF.

This clonotype was seen a handful of times. The rearrangement uses TRBV6-1 and TRBJ2-5, with 16 bases aligning to TRBD2. Germline trimming cut 5 bases from V and 5 bases from J; bases unmatched to any gene: 8. Germline V lookup: CDR1 MNHNS, CDR2 SASEGT. This CDR3 has 17 amino acids. The CDR3 coding sequence is TGTGCCAGCAGTAAGGGACTAGCGGGGGGGCCAGGGGAGACCCAGTACTTC. This encodes CASSKGLAGGPGETQYF.

CDR3 nucleotides: TGCGCCAGCAGCCGGGACAGCCGAACCAATCAGCCCCAGCATTTT. Its protein product is CASSRDSRTNQPQHF. The chain has TRBV4-1 and TRBJ1-5; TRBD1 matches 7 bases. CDR1 and CDR2 from the germline V gene are MGHRA and YSYEKL. This CDR3 spans 15 amino acids. The trim removed 4 bases at V and 3 bases at J, leaving 6 bases unmatched.

The rearrangement uses TRBV7-9 and TRBJ2-1; 15 bases line up with TRBD2. CDR1 is SEHNR, CDR2 FQNEAQ, per germline (reference sequence). V dropped 5 bases and J dropped 8; count of bases not matched to a gene: 16. The CDR3 covers 19 residues. This CDR3 reads CASSQSGLAGGPQPYEQFF. In DNA, the CDR3 is TGTGCCAGCAGCCAGTCGGGACTAGCGGGGGGCCCTCAACCCTATGAGCAGTTCTTC.

This clonotype was seen repeatedly, ten times or more. The chain uses TRBV7-8 and TRBJ1-2, with D unresolved. V shed 1 base and J shed 2 bases, with 8 bases lying between them. Germline V gene lookup returns CDR1 SGHVS and CDR2 FQNEAQ. This CDR3 has 14 amino acids. DNA for the CDR3: TGTGCCAGCAGCTTAGGGGGAGGGAACTATGGCTACACCTTC. Translated: CASSLGGGNYGYTF. The full variable domain, its missing parts supplied by reference TRBV7-8 and TRBJ1-2, is GAGVSQSPRYKVAKRGQDVALRCDPISGHVSLFWYQQALGQGPEFLTYFQNEAQLDKSGLPSDRFFAERPEGSVSTLKIQRTQQEDSAVYLCASSLGGGNYGYTFGSGTRLTVV.

Many counts were recorded for this clonotype. The rearrangement uses TRBV7-6 and TRBJ2-3, with a weak D call TRBD1 (6 bases). This CDR3 spans 18 amino acids. V was clipped by 5 bases and J by 0 bases, with 21 bases between them. Germline V gene lookup returns CDR1 SGHVS and CDR2 FNYEAQ. The DNA of the CDR3 is TGTGCCAGCAGCCTTATACCCGGGACACCCAAAAGCACAGATACGCAGTATTTT. It is translated as CASSLIPGTPKSTDTQYF.

This chain links TRBV28 with TRBJ2-4; possible D gene TRBD2, 5 bases. Between the trimmed V and J ends, which lost 5 bases and 0 bases, there was a span of 17 bases. The CDR3 covers 17 residues. Germline V lookup: CDR1 MDHEN, CDR2 SYDVKM. The CDR3 DNA reads TGTGCCAGCAGTCTAAAAACGGGAACCCTAGCCAAAAACATTCAGTACTTC. Translation gives CASSLKTGTLAKNIQYF.

This clonotype was counted only a few times. The genes are TRBV27 and TRBJ1-6; 8 bases agree with TRBD1. J gave up 10 bases and V 6 bases, and 8 bases lay outside the gene matches. The CDR3 covers 14 residues. The germline CDR1 and CDR2 sequences are MNHEY and SMNVEV (reference sequence). Written as DNA, the CDR3 is TGTGCCAGCAGCTCGGACAGGGTATGGTCACCCCTCCACTTT. Residues: CASSSDRVWSPLHF.

There are many counts of this clonotype. J is TRBJ2-3 and V is TRBV6-6; the match to TRBD1 covers 8 bases. Trimming removed 6 bases from V and 0 bases from J; junction bases left unmatched: 5. CDR3 length equals 15 residues. Germline V CDR1 and CDR2: MNHNY, SVGAGI (reference sequence). CDR3 in DNA: TGTGCCAGCAGCCCCCGGACAGGGAGCACAGATACGCAGTATTTT. It encodes CASSPRTGSTDTQYF.